This record concerns one T cell receptor beta chain sequence. Using immunoSEQ multiplex PCR, the repertoire was profiled, and TCRdb retains in-frame clones only, with some absent. The data show about 84,000 clones, 94% seen once. These data originate in a study of OX40 agonist ivuxolimab in advanced cancers. Germline loops: CDR1 LNHNV, CDR2 YYDKDF (reference sequence). Trimming took 6 bases from V and 4 from J, leaving 13 bases between them. The CDR3 totals 13 residues. Anyone with autoimmune disease history or systemic immunosuppression was excluded. This sample comprised CD4+ or CD8+ T cells sorted from blood, obtained in a trial of the OX40 agonist ivuxolimab. V usage is TRBV15 and J usage is TRBJ2-7; no definite D call. This TCR was recovered from an adult with an advanced solid tumor such as melanoma, head and neck, liver or kidney cancer. The CDR3 here is CATRAGSSYEQYF. CDR3 in DNA: TGTGCCACCAGGGCAGGATCTTCTTACGAGCAGTACTTC. The full variable domain, in which reference TRBV15 and TRBJ2-7 provide the parts outside the CDR3, is DAMVIQNPRYQVTQFGKPVTLSCSQTLNHNVMYWYQQKSSQAPKLLFHYYDKDFNNEADTPDNFQSRRPNTSFCFLDIRSPGLGDTAMYLCATRAGSSYEQYFGPGTRLTVT.